This is a list of T cell receptor beta chains from one sample in a study of T cell responses to AZD1222 COVID-19 vaccine. Profiled with immunoSEQ multiplex PCR; TCRdb holds only in-frame clones, not every one. There are some 110,000 clones in the sample; approximately 86% occur only once, and 3.3% lies in the top ten. Material: peripheral blood, obtained 28 days after the second dose of the MenACWY control vaccine. Source of these receptors: an adult who received the MenACWY meningococcal vaccine as a control. CDR3s include the opening cysteine and the closing phenylalanine or tryptophan.

CDR3aa: CAIQDRILSYNSPLHF; len: 16; v_gene: TRBV19; j_gene: TRBJ1-6
CDR3aa: CASSPGQGNSPLHF; len: 14; v_gene: TRBV6-4; j_gene: TRBJ1-6
CDR3aa: CASSYPKTGQISYEQYF; len: 17; v_gene: TRBV6-2/TRBV6-3; j_gene: TRBJ2-7
CDR3aa: CASSPSGGANNEQFF; len: 15; v_gene: TRBV5-4; j_gene: TRBJ2-1
CDR3aa: CASSIRPGQVNTEAFF; len: 16; v_gene: TRBV19; j_gene: TRBJ1-1
CDR3aa: CASSPATGKGNTIYF; len: 15; v_gene: TRBV7-2; j_gene: TRBJ1-3
CDR3aa: CASGSYRQDCEEQYF; len: 15; v_gene: TRBV12-5; j_gene: TRBJ2-7
CDR3aa: CASSYSPVPGVYNEQFF; len: 17; v_gene: TRBV6-2/TRBV6-3; j_gene: TRBJ2-1
CDR3aa: CAISESALVGANVLTF; len: 16; v_gene: TRBV10-3; j_gene: TRBJ2-6
CDR3aa: CASTSAGGVYGYTF; len: 14; v_gene: TRBV27; j_gene: TRBJ1-2
CDR3aa: CAISDGLAGAVDTQYF; len: 16; v_gene: TRBV10-3; j_gene: TRBJ2-3
CDR3aa: CASSRLGGAEAFF; len: 13; v_gene: TRBV11-1; j_gene: TRBJ1-1
CDR3aa: CASSLPGSLSYEQYF; len: 15; v_gene: TRBV28; j_gene: TRBJ2-7
CDR3aa: CASSPFTTAYEQYF; len: 14; v_gene: TRBV4-3; j_gene: TRBJ2-7
CDR3aa: CASRQQGATGELFF; len: 14; v_gene: TRBV9; j_gene: TRBJ2-2
CDR3aa: CASSPGQGLNYGYTF; len: 15; v_gene: TRBV2; j_gene: TRBJ1-2
CDR3aa: CASSYSGARGEKLFF; len: 15; v_gene: TRBV6-5; j_gene: TRBJ1-4
CDR3aa: CASSKTPGQGYEQYF; len: 15; v_gene: TRBV19; j_gene: TRBJ2-7
CDR3aa: CASSLPGHTEAFF; len: 13; v_gene: TRBV7-2; j_gene: TRBJ1-1
CDR3aa: CASSIGQGGQPQHF; len: 14; v_gene: TRBV7-9; j_gene: TRBJ1-5
CDR3aa: CAWRINMAGYTF; len: 12; v_gene: TRBV30; j_gene: TRBJ1-2
CDR3aa: CASSLDGTGIDHGYTF; len: 16; v_gene: TRBV5-4; j_gene: TRBJ1-2
CDR3aa: CASSRTGGEDYGYTF; len: 15; v_gene: TRBV18; j_gene: TRBJ1-2
CDR3aa: CASSLQGAGADTQYF; len: 15; v_gene: TRBV6-5; j_gene: TRBJ2-3
CDR3aa: CASSQDLGSLNTDTQYF; len: 17; v_gene: TRBV14; j_gene: TRBJ2-3
CDR3aa: CASSLLKAGEYYGYTF; len: 16; v_gene: TRBV5-7; j_gene: TRBJ1-2
CDR3aa: CASSVLAGAGDTQYF; len: 15; v_gene: TRBV9; j_gene: TRBJ2-3
CDR3aa: CASISPATGGDGYTF; len: 15; v_gene: TRBV10-2; j_gene: TRBJ1-2
CDR3aa: CASSPEVTGTEAFF; len: 14; v_gene: TRBV4-2; j_gene: TRBJ1-1
CDR3aa: CASSLFTSGAGELFF; len: 15; v_gene: TRBV28; j_gene: TRBJ2-2
CDR3aa: CASRKTDGSSGNTIYF; len: 16; v_gene: TRBV4-1; j_gene: TRBJ1-3
CDR3aa: CASRTFLFTRDTYNEQFF; len: 18; v_gene: TRBV4-1; j_gene: TRBJ2-1
CDR3aa: CASSQGVRRVSTEAFF; len: 16; v_gene: TRBV4-1; j_gene: TRBJ1-1
CDR3aa: CASSFTEFSGNTIYF; len: 15; v_gene: TRBV7-2; j_gene: TRBJ1-3
CDR3aa: CASSPPSSGGDEQYF; len: 15; v_gene: TRBV18; j_gene: TRBJ2-7
CDR3aa: CASSLGASSYEQYF; len: 14; v_gene: TRBV27; j_gene: TRBJ2-7
CDR3aa: CASRGTGISFF; len: 11; v_gene: TRBV2; j_gene: TRBJ1-1
CDR3aa: CASSKRGADYGYTF; len: 14; v_gene: TRBV6-2/TRBV6-3; j_gene: TRBJ1-2
CDR3aa: CASSPSGSSTDTQYF; len: 15; v_gene: TRBV9; j_gene: TRBJ2-3
CDR3aa: CASSPPQGSYNEQFF; len: 15; v_gene: TRBV18; j_gene: TRBJ2-1
CDR3aa: CASSSAQPGDEQYF; len: 14; v_gene: TRBV5-1; j_gene: TRBJ2-7
CDR3aa: CASTGTDSNQPQHF; len: 14; v_gene: TRBV2; j_gene: TRBJ1-5
CDR3aa: CASSEDGTGAQPQHF; len: 15; v_gene: TRBV6-1; j_gene: TRBJ1-5
CDR3aa: CASSLGNSVNEQFF; len: 14; v_gene: TRBV7-9; j_gene: TRBJ2-1
CDR3aa: CASSPQGTYEQYF; len: 13; v_gene: TRBV5-1; j_gene: TRBJ2-7
CDR3aa: CASSLTGPQYF; len: 11; v_gene: TRBV5-1; j_gene: TRBJ2-3
CDR3aa: CASSPSRQNTGELFF; len: 15; v_gene: TRBV18; j_gene: TRBJ2-2
CDR3aa: CASSFFAALGETQYF; len: 15; v_gene: TRBV27; j_gene: TRBJ2-5
CDR3aa: CASRAGENYVYGYTF; len: 15; v_gene: TRBV5-5; j_gene: TRBJ1-2
CDR3aa: CASSPRGRNALGGYTF; len: 16; v_gene: TRBV11-3; j_gene: TRBJ1-2
CDR3aa: CASSPDHSYGYTF; len: 13; v_gene: TRBV5-1; j_gene: TRBJ1-2